Following are 30 T cell receptor beta chains from one sample sequenced in a study of cytomegalovirus exposure and HLA in healthy donors. Amplification used 60 Vbeta primers and 13 Jbeta primers. Data came from immunoSEQ multiplex PCR; TCRdb stores just in-frame clones and leaves some out. This table holds more than 50,000 clones. Sequencing was performed on PBMCs. These receptors were taken from a woman aged 40-49 years in good health and CMV-seronegative.

The V call is TRBV5-1, the J call TRBJ2-1; 11 bases are shared with TRBD2. J gave up 5 bases and V 5 bases, and 9 bases lay outside the gene matches. The CDR3 is 16 residues long. The germline V gene encodes CDR1 SGHRS and CDR2 YFSETQ. DNA of the CDR3: TGCGCCAGCAGGCCCCCCGGGACTAGCGGTCACAATGAGCAGTTCTTC. Translating it yields CASRPPGTSGHNEQFF.

CDR3 nucleotides: TGCGCCAGCAGCTTGGAAAGGGGGAAAGAGACCCAGTACTTC. It yields the protein CASSLERGKETQYF. The chain has TRBV5-1 and TRBJ2-5, with a possible D match to TRBD1 (6 bases). CDR3 length equals 14 residues. Germline values: CDR1 SGHRS, CDR2 YFSETQ. Trimming shortened V by 0 bases and J by 3 bases, and 9 bases separated the two germline ends.

The rearrangement joins TRBV6-1 to TRBJ2-2, with D perhaps TRBD2 (6 bases). The germline gives CDR1 MNHNS, CDR2 SASEGT. CDR3 length: 15 residues. V lost 5 bases to trimming and J lost 0 bases, with 10 bases between them. The DNA for the CDR3 is TGTGCCAGCAGTCGGGGGACGACGAACACCGGGGAGCTGTTTTTT. It encodes CASSRGTTNTGELFF.

The chain has TRBV7-9 and TRBJ1-1; 12 positions match TRBD1. J gave up 2 bases and V 5 bases, and 6 bases lay outside the gene matches. CDR3 length: 16 amino acids. Germline CDR1 and CDR2: SEHNR and FQNEAQ (reference sequence). The CDR3 loop reads CASSMGQGATNTEAFF. Here the CDR3 DNA reads TGTGCCAGCAGCATGGGACAGGGGGCGACTAACACTGAAGCTTTCTTT.

J is TRBJ1-6 and V is TRBV28; weak D call: TRBD1 (6 bases). CDR1 is MDHEN and CDR2 is SYDVKM in the germline V gene. Trimming took off 5 bases at V and 0 bases at J, with 14 bases between the two ends. The CDR3 has 17 residues. The CDR3 coding sequence is TGTGCCAGCAGTCCTTATTTAGGGGGCTCCTATAATTCACCCCTCCACTTT. Encoded protein: CASSPYLGGSYNSPLHF.

V and J are TRBV6-6 and TRBJ2-7, with 7 positions matching TRBD1. The CDR3 totals 14 residues. CDR1 and CDR2 (germline): MNHNY, SVGAGI (reference sequence). V lost 6 bases and J lost 3; bases outside the gene matches: 8. CDR3 sequence reads: CASRIEAGGYEQYF. The CDR3 DNA reads as TGTGCCAGCAGAATTGAAGCAGGGGGCTACGAGCAGTACTTC.

The V call is TRBV14, the J call TRBJ1-1; TRBD1 aligns across 7 bases. The length of the CDR3 is 14 residues. V lost 4 bases, J lost 1 base, and 3 bases stayed unmatched. Germline-derived CDR1 and CDR2 are SGHDN and FVKESK. Here the CDR3 reads CASSLRTGNTEAFF. CDR3 nucleotides: TGTGCCAGCAGCCTGAGGACAGGGAACACTGAAGCTTTCTTT.

The chain couples TRBV28 to TRBJ1-3, with D tentatively TRBD1 (5 bases). The V gene's germline CDR1 is MDHEN and CDR2 SYDVKM. CDR3 size: 13 residues. V gave up 2 bases and J gave up 4 bases, with 6 bases separating them. CDR3 nucleotide sequence: TGTGCCAGCAGTTTACAGGGAGGAAACACCATATATTTT. Its protein product is CASSLQGGNTIYF.

J is TRBJ2-1 and V is TRBV7-6, with D unresolved. There are 14 residues in the CDR3. Deletions cut 3 bases from V and 5 bases from J, with 11 bases between. CDR1 is SGHVS, CDR2 FNYEAQ, per germline. The CDR3 DNA follows: TGTGCCAGCAGCTTCGTCAGAAGCGACAATGAGCAGTTCTTC. Encoded protein: CASSFVRSDNEQFF. Full variable domain (remainder filled in from reference TRBV7-6 and TRBJ2-1): GAGVSQSPRYKVTKRGQDVALRCDPISGHVSLYWYRQALGQGPEFLTYFNYEAQQDKSGLPNDRFSAERPEGSISTLTIQRTEQRDSAMYRCASSFVRSDNEQFFGPGTRLTVL.

The chain carries TRBV4-1 and TRBJ2-7, with 9 bases aligning to TRBD1. This CDR3 is 17 amino acids long. Germline CDR1 is MGHRA and CDR2 is YSYEKL. The ends lost 4 bases at V and 10 bases at J; junction bases unmatched: 20. CDR3 sequence (DNA): TGCGCCAGCAGCCCTCACGCCGACAGGGGGGGACCGGGCTACCAGTACTTC. Translation: CASSPHADRGGPGYQYF.

This chain uses TRBV18 with TRBJ2-7, with 12 positions matching TRBD2. The germline CDR1 and CDR2 sequences are KGHSH and LQKENI. Losses at the gene ends were 3 bases for V and 4 bases for J; bases not matched to a gene: 16. The CDR3 has 19 amino acids. CDR3 DNA sequence: TGTGCCAGCTCACCGGGGTTCCCTTTTGTCGGGACTAGCGGGTACGAGCAGTACTTC. It codes for CASSPGFPFVGTSGYEQYF.

CDR3 nucleotides: TGTGCCAGCAGCTTACCGGCGGGGGGGGTGGCCCAGTACTTC. Its translation is CASSLPAGGVAQYF. V usage is TRBV7-2 and J usage is TRBJ2-5, with 9 bases aligning to TRBD2. The CDR3 is 14 amino acids. Trimming at V came to 2 bases and at J to 9 bases, leaving 7 bases not matched to a gene. In germline, CDR1 is SGHTA, CDR2 FQGNSA.

The V and J genes are TRBV25-1 and TRBJ1-5; D gene ambiguous. The germline gives CDR1 MGHDK, CDR2 SYGVNS. The CDR3 spans 15 residues. V dropped 2 bases and J dropped 0 bases, with 8 bases sitting between them. Here the CDR3 reads CASSEGRNSNQPQHF. The DNA of the CDR3 is TGTGCCAGCAGTGAAGGCAGGAATAGCAATCAGCCCCAGCATTTT.

The V and J genes are TRBV7-2 and TRBJ1-5; the D is unclear. The CDR3 sequence is 14 residues long. The V gene's germline CDR1 is SGHTA and CDR2 FQGNSA. Trimming left V 3 bases short and J 2 bases short, with 8 bases between. CDR3 sequence reads: CASSFRDGNQPQHF. The CDR3 DNA sequence: TGTGCCAGCAGCTTCCGGGATGGCAATCAGCCCCAGCATTTT.

The chain uses TRBV5-1 and TRBJ2-5; D might be TRBD2 (7 bases). The V and J ends lost 0 bases and 5 bases respectively, with 23 bases between them. Germline V lookup: CDR1 SGHRS, CDR2 YFSETQ. The length of the CDR3 is 18 residues. The CDR3 loop is CASSLGVGAGVLRETQYF. For the CDR3, the DNA is TGCGCCAGCAGCTTGGGAGTGGGGGCGGGAGTCCTCCGGGAGACCCAGTACTTC.

This chain connects TRBV2 to TRBJ1-2; D is perhaps TRBD1 (5 bases). With 8 bases removed from V and 8 bases from J, the gap between germline ends came to 12 bases. The germline V gene has CDR1 SNHLY and CDR2 FYNNEI. This CDR3 has 11 amino acids. CDR3 bases: TGTGCCAGCGGGCAGGGTTTCGGCTACACCTTC. Its translation: CASGQGFGYTF.

V usage is TRBV6-6 and J usage is TRBJ2-1; TRBD1 matches 8 bases. The CDR3 sequence is 13 residues long. V shed 4 bases, J shed 13 bases, and the junction held 9 bases outside the gene matches. Germline V gives CDR1 MNHNY, CDR2 SVGAGI (reference sequence). CDR3 bases: TGTGCCAGCAGTTTCCCGGACAGGGCGGACCAGTTCTTC. The encoded protein is CASSFPDRADQFF.

The chain joins TRBV5-1 to TRBJ1-3; 8 nucleotides line up with TRBD1. V shed 3 bases, J shed 2 bases, and the junction held 4 bases outside the gene matches. Looked up from germline, CDR1 is SGHRS and CDR2 is YFSETQ. The CDR3 length is 15 residues. The CDR3 bases are TGCGCCAGCAGCTCGGACAGGGCGGCTGGAAACACCATATATTTT. Translating gives CASSSDRAAGNTIYF.

The chain is built from TRBV19 and TRBJ2-7; the match to TRBD2 covers 9 bases. Germline V gives CDR1 LNHDA, CDR2 SQIVND (reference sequence). The CDR3 loop spans 14 amino acids. V shed 8 bases, J shed 6 bases, and the junction held 11 bases outside the gene matches. The DNA of the CDR3 is TGTGCCAGTTCTCTAGCGGGAATTAAGGGCGAGCAGTACTTC. Protein sequence: CASSLAGIKGEQYF.

V usage is TRBV2 and J usage is TRBJ2-5; 10 bases map to TRBD2. The CDR3 extends over 13 amino acids. Unmatched junction bases numbered 4, after V lost 7 bases and J lost 5 bases. Germline loops: CDR1 SNHLY, CDR2 FYNNEI. CDR3 in amino acids: CASTGTSEETQYF. Here the CDR3 DNA reads TGTGCCAGCACTGGGACTAGCGAGGAGACCCAGTACTTC.

This chain links TRBV11-2 with TRBJ2-7, with a tentative D call TRBD2 (6 bases). This CDR3 has 14 residues. V dropped 1 base and J dropped 4 bases, with 11 bases sitting between them. CDR1 is SGHAT, CDR2 FQNNGV, per germline. The CDR3, as DNA: TGTGCCAGCAGCTTAGTTGGGGGGAGGTACGAGCAGTACTTC. Amino acid sequence: CASSLVGGRYEQYF.

Note on this clone: One end of the junction fails to match germline, which may point to a read error. This sequence joins TRBV27 and TRBJ2-1; 11 bases align to TRBD2. The CDR3 length is 15 residues. Germline CDR1 and CDR2: MNHEY and SMNVEV (reference sequence). This CDR3 is CASNLLAGANNEQFF. CDR3 DNA sequence: TGTGCCAGCAATTTACTAGCGGGAGCAAACAATGAGCAGTTCTTC.

The rearrangement links TRBV28 to TRBJ2-5; no reliable D call. This CDR3 spans 15 amino acids. Trimming stripped 2 bases from V and 2 bases from J, with 12 bases between. Germline CDR1 and CDR2: MDHEN and SYDVKM. CDR3: CASSLILSLQETQYF. CDR3 sequence (DNA): TGTGCCAGCAGTTTAATCCTCTCCCTTCAAGAGACCCAGTACTTC.

This sequence joins TRBV5-1 and TRBJ1-2, with TRBD1 matching 7 bases. V shed 5 bases and J 4 bases; nucleotides not matched to a gene: 14. This CDR3 has 16 residues. Germline V CDR1 and CDR2: SGHRS, YFSETQ. DNA for the CDR3: TGCGCCAGCAGTTCCCGGACAGGCACGGGTGGCTATGGCTACACCTTC. Its protein product is CASSSRTGTGGYGYTF.

The chain has TRBV9 and TRBJ2-1; the match to TRBD2 covers 12 bases. This CDR3 is built from 16 residues. Unmatched junction bases numbered 10, after V lost 0 bases and J lost 12 bases. Germline-derived CDR1 and CDR2 are SGDLS and YYNGEE. The chain's CDR3 is CASSVGLAGEAGGQFF. The CDR3 DNA follows: TGTGCCAGCAGCGTAGGACTAGCGGGAGAGGCGGGCGGGCAGTTCTTC.

The chain employs TRBV13 and TRBJ2-3; 11 bases line up with TRBD1. The CDR3 contains 16 residues. V shed 5 bases and J 2 bases; nucleotides not matched to a gene: 6. CDR1 PRHDT and CDR2 FYEKMQ come from the germline V gene (reference sequence). Here the CDR3 reads CASSPMGQGVTDTQYF. In nucleotides, the CDR3 is TGTGCCAGCAGCCCGATGGGACAGGGGGTCACAGATACGCAGTATTTT.

The genes are TRBV10-2 and TRBJ2-7; TRBD2 agrees at 10 bases. The germline V gene has CDR1 WSHSY and CDR2 SAAADI. The CDR3 sequence is 14 residues long. The trim removed 6 bases at V and 6 bases at J, leaving 8 bases unmatched. CDR3 in DNA: TGCGCCAGCAGCCTAGCGGGGGCAGGGAGCGAGCAGTACTTC. Protein sequence: CASSLAGAGSEQYF.

V is TRBV11-3 and J is TRBJ2-7; TRBD1 is a possible D gene (6 bases). Looked up from germline, CDR1 is SGHNT and CDR2 is YENEEA. The V and J ends lost 5 bases and 1 base respectively, with 12 bases between them. The CDR3 has 14 amino acids. CDR3 amino acids: CASSPGQGSYEQYF. The DNA for the CDR3 is TGTGCCAGCAGCCCTGGTCAGGGGTCCTACGAGCAGTACTTC.

CDR3 DNA sequence: TGTGCCAGCAGCTTACGGGGACTAGCGGGGGAGACCGGGGAGCTGTTTTTT. As protein: CASSLRGLAGETGELFF. This sequence joins TRBV7-3 and TRBJ2-2, with 14 bases that match TRBD2. J lost 5 bases, V lost 2 bases, and 4 bases had no gene match. Germline V gives CDR1 SGHTA, CDR2 FQGTGA. This CDR3 spans 17 amino acids. Based on the CDR3 plus reference TRBV7-3 and TRBJ2-2, the full variable domain is GAGVSQTPSNKVTEKGKYVELRCDPISGHTALYWYRQSLGQGPEFLIYFQGTGAADDSGLPNDRFFAVRPEGSVSTLKIQRTERGDSAVYLCASSLRGLAGETGELFFGEGSRLTVL.

This rearrangement joins TRBV7-9 to TRBJ1-2; maybe TRBD1 (6 bases). This CDR3 has 14 amino acids. Trimming shortened V by 7 bases and J by 4 bases, and 16 bases separated the two germline ends. Germline V CDR1 and CDR2: SEHNR, FQNEAQ (reference sequence). This chain's CDR3 is CASTGGGSGYGYTF. DNA of the CDR3: TGTGCCAGCACGGGGGGCGGTTCGGGCTATGGCTACACCTTC.